This paragraph reports one T cell receptor (beta chain). The antigen it recognizes is unknown. Base qualities are not provided; no much larger clone lies one nucleotide away. Other DNA sequences in the sample encode the same CDR3. The donors were included in the validation cohort of over a hundred subjects, a group kept apart from the roughly 700-subject first cohort. The library was made by the immunoSEQ multiplex PCR assay. In the paper's pipeline: A statistical classification framework was built for diagnosing cytomegalovirus status from the catalog of TCR beta chain sequences. TCRdb holds this immuneACCESS table with in-frame rearrangements only. Some clones are missing; in checked studies, unresolved V genes explain under half, and the rest has no known cause. V and J calls and clone size follow that table, whereas D and trimming were derived from the DNA. The sample table holds about 250,000 clones, of which over 75% were seen once. The ten largest clones add up to around 12% of the sample.

These data originate in a study of cytomegalovirus exposure and HLA in healthy donors (dated by TCRdb to about 2017). Regarding the study in general: The 700 or so repertoires of the first cohort and the roughly 110 validation repertoires were produced on the same platform, according to a later analysis. The study was designed to test whether signatures of past pathogen exposure could be identified by cataloging public T cell receptors. A separate validation cohort of roughly 110 different subjects was used in addition to the 666-subject first cohort. High-throughput TCR immunosequencing, statistical association of individual TCRs with disease status, and machine learning were combined to predict cytomegalovirus infection status. What the work shows at the level of the full study, not this receptor alone: In vitro tests confirmed that a few of the cytomegalovirus-associated TCR beta chains recognize cytomegalovirus antigens. According to the authors, the approach could potentially be generalized to other disease states and immunological phenotypes. In a later analysis, TCRs clustered in the first cohort were found to also tend to co-occur in the roughly 120 validation repertoires, with roughly 93% of cluster scores above 0. A later analysis lacked HLA typing for the validation cohort, so it scored co-occurrence in that cohort across all 120 repertoires. A total of 150 to 200 TCR beta chains were listed by the study as associated with cytomegalovirus. The classifier was reported to diagnose cytomegalovirus status with high specificity and sensitivity in both the original and validation cohorts. Most TCR sequences were observed very rarely across donors, whereas some public TCRs were present in many individuals.

The CDR3 sequence holds 12 residues, the cysteine and phenylalanine included. The CDR3 DNA has 36 bases and is translated from base 1. At the junction V is shortened by 5 bases and J by 3 bases, with 5 bases in between. CDR1 and CDR2 are read off the germline V gene (reference sequence) as MNHEY and SMNVEV. The V gene is TRBV27 and the J gene is TRBJ1-5; the D gene cannot be named for sure. The sequence derives from a man younger than 35 in good health and CMV-seropositive. Sequenced material: PBMCs. The DNA sequence is TGTGCCAGCAGTCTTACCAATCAGCCCCAGCATTTT. This yields the protein CASSLTNQPQHF.